The present T cell receptor beta chain was sequenced within a study of identical twins. Broader study findings: Abundant beta clonotypes from cord blood bore fewer insertions; memory repertoires lacked this pattern. Where out-of-frame alpha sequences were twin-shared, they showed excess low generation probability.

Healthy Caucasian individuals made up all the donors. CDR1 is SGHRS and CDR2 is YFSETQ in the germline V gene. The CDR3 spans 14 residues. Between the trimmed V and J ends, which lost 3 bases and 4 bases, there was a span of 10 bases. This clonotype was counted ten times or more. The antigen remains undetermined. Unique molecular identifiers were in the cDNA, with template-switch universal primer binding. TCRdb reprocessed the 5' RACE reads with MiXCR, giving one entry per CDR3 protein. The repertoire holds 690,000 or so distinct CDR3 sequences, with about 9.4% as singletons. These data are also associated with another study on yellow fever vaccine responses in identical twins.

The chain recombines TRBV5-1 with TRBJ2-2; possibly TRBD1 or TRBD2 for D (5 bases each). The clonotype originates from a woman aged 18-35 years in good health. The sample was PBMCs. The DNA of the CDR3 is TGCGCCAGCAGCTGGGACGAGGGCACCGGGGAGCTGTTTTTT. Translating gives CASSWDEGTGELFF.